Here is one T cell receptor (beta chain) with its context. This record comes from a study of blood T cell repertoires in COVID-19. Study information: Donors in the United States, Italy and Spain gave samples during acute or convalescent COVID-19. PBMCs, B-cell-depleted T cells, or T cells were the source of the cDNA or gDNA that made up the material.

The V gene's germline CDR1 is KGHSY and CDR2 FQNENV. Trimming shortened V by 2 bases and J by 2 bases, and 7 bases separated the two germline ends. CDR3 length: 13 amino acids. In the original workflow: Amplification of reference gene primers was used by the study to estimate nucleated cell counts. Assay: immunoSEQ multiplex PCR; the TCRdb copy retains only in-frame clones and omits some. V, J and clone size reflect that table, while D and trimming were determined from the DNA. The sample shows around 120,000 clones, roughly 79% of them seen only once. The chain carries TRBV16 and TRBJ2-7; perhaps TRBD1 as D (5 bases). The sample comprised peripheral blood. The TCR sequence derives from a human donor in a cohort sampled during active COVID-19. DNA for the CDR3: TGTGCCAGCAGCCAAGGCAGGGCCTACGAGCAGTACTTC. Translated: CASSQGRAYEQYF.